A selection of T cell receptor beta chains follows, all from one sample in a study of blood T cell repertoires in COVID-19. The method was immunoSEQ multiplex PCR; TCRdb's version includes in-frame clones alone and lacks a portion of them. The sample gives some 87,000 clones, around 78% of which show up once; about a sixth is in the top ten. The sample was peripheral blood. Receptor source: a human donor in a cohort sampled during active COVID-19. Both conserved end residues are part of each CDR3. The D gene is left open where the match is weak. A row's size may be missing; if present it is once, few, many or a size class.

v_call,j_call,d_call,clone_size,cdr3_aa,cdr3_nt
TRBV7-6,TRBJ2-7,TRBD2,.,CASSSTSGGLDEQYF,TGTGCCAGCAGTTCGACTAGCGGGGGGCTGGACGAGCAGTACTTC
TRBV2,TRBJ1-5,.,.,CASSGGLGQPQHF,TGTGCCAGCAGTGGGGGGCTCGGACAGCCCCAGCATTTT
TRBV19,TRBJ1-1,TRBD1,.,CASSRQGGTEAFF,TGTGCCAGTAGCAGACAGGGGGGCACTGAAGCTTTCTTT
TRBV13,TRBJ1-1,.,.,CASSLGLGGQRTEAFF,TGTGCCAGCAGCTTAGGCCTCGGGGGGCAAAGGACTGAAGCTTTCTTT
TRBV5-1,TRBJ1-1,TRBD1,.,CASSASQTGQITEAFF,TGCGCCAGCAGCGCATCCCAGACAGGGCAGATCACTGAAGCTTTCTTT
TRBV21-1,TRBJ1-1,.,.,CASSRQNTEAFF,TGTGCCAGCAGTCGACAGAACACTGAAGCTTTCTTT
TRBV29-1,TRBJ1-1,.,.,CSVEDLGRGNMNTEAFF,TGCAGCGTTGAAGATCTTGGAAGGGGAAACATGAACACTGAAGCTTTCTTT
TRBV7-2,TRBJ2-7,.,.,CASSFLSYEQYF,TGTGCCAGCAGCTTCCTCTCCTACGAGCAGTACTTC
TRBV19,TRBJ1-1,.,.,CASSWNGVNTEAFF,TGTGCCAGTAGCTGGAACGGGGTAAACACTGAAGCTTTCTTT
TRBV5-1,TRBJ1-1,.,few,CASSSLGHGNTEAFF,TGCGCCAGCAGCTCCTTAGGACATGGTAACACTGAAGCTTTCTTT
TRBV3-1/TRBV3-2,TRBJ2-5,.,.,CASSQDQRGGETQYF,TGTGCCAGCAGCCAAGATCAACGGGGTGGGGAGACCCAGTACTTC
TRBV7-6,TRBJ1-2,.,.,CASSPPGGAYYGYTF,TGTGCCAGCAGCCCCCCCGGGGGGGCCTACTATGGCTACACCTTC
TRBV28,TRBJ2-3,TRBD2,few,CASTQTLVAGGTTDTQYF,TGTGCCAGCACCCAGACTTTAGTAGCGGGGGGGACCACAGATACGCAGTATTTT
TRBV5-6,TRBJ1-4,TRBD1,many,CASSWGTGSNEKLFF,TGTGCCAGCAGCTGGGGGACAGGTAGTAATGAAAAACTGTTTTTT
TRBV9,TRBJ2-2,.,.,CASSLQDRLTGELFF,TGTGCCAGCAGCTTACAAGACAGATTGACCGGGGAGCTGTTTTTT
TRBV4-1,TRBJ2-1,TRBD2,.,CASSHAGGSYNEQFF,TGCGCCAGCAGCCACGCGGGAGGCTCCTACAATGAGCAGTTCTTC
TRBV7-2,TRBJ2-1,TRBD2,.,CASSTRTSGQHEQFF,TGTGCCAGCAGCACCCGGACTAGCGGCCAGCATGAGCAGTTCTTC
TRBV18,TRBJ1-3,.,once,CASSPLGQFSGNTIYF,TGTGCCAGCTCACCACTGGGACAATTTTCTGGAAACACCATATATTTT
TRBV6-6,TRBJ2-1,.,.,CASSYLDRYNEQFF,TGTGCCAGCAGTTACTTAGACAGGTACAATGAGCAGTTCTTC
TRBV9,TRBJ1-1,.,.,CASSAEGRGTEAFF,TGTGCCAGCAGCGCCGAGGGTCGAGGCACTGAAGCTTTCTTT
TRBV28,TRBJ1-2,.,.,CATLPGVNYGYTF,TGTGCCACCCTCCCCGGGGTTAACTATGGCTACACCTTC
TRBV4-1,TRBJ1-2,.,.,CASSQDGRGPSYGYTF,TGCGCCAGCAGCCAAGATGGGCGCGGGCCCTCCTATGGCTACACCTTC
TRBV27,TRBJ2-1,.,many,CASSLGLVDEQFF,TGTGCCAGCAGTTTGGGGCTAGTCGATGAGCAGTTCTTC
TRBV30,TRBJ1-1,.,.,CAWSLGPRGTEAFF,TGTGCCTGGAGCCTCGGTCCTAGGGGCACTGAAGCTTTCTTT
TRBV7-6,TRBJ1-3,.,.,CASSRTGETGNTIYF,TGTGCCAGCAGCCGTACGGGTGAGACTGGAAACACCATATATTTT
TRBV5-4,TRBJ2-7,.,.,CASSLDPGINEQYF,TGTGCCAGCAGCTTGGACCCGGGGATCAACGAGCAGTACTTC
TRBV25-1,TRBJ1-2,.,.,CASRDTGNYGYTF,TGTGCCAGCAGAGACACAGGGAACTATGGCTACACCTTC
TRBV10-3,TRBJ2-1,TRBD2,.,CAISDPSGGAWEQFF,TGTGCCATCAGTGACCCTAGCGGGGGGGCGTGGGAGCAGTTCTTC
TRBV6-5,TRBJ1-1,TRBD1,.,CASSYSDTRGQGVAFF,TGTGCCAGCAGTTACTCAGACACCAGGGGACAGGGAGTAGCTTTCTTT
TRBV6-5,TRBJ2-5,TRBD1,.,CASSWAGGMETQYF,TGTGCCAGCAGTTGGGCAGGGGGTATGGAGACCCAGTACTTC
TRBV6-1,TRBJ2-1,TRBD2,few,CASSERPSGSSYNEQFF,TGTGCCAGCAGTGAACGGCCTAGCGGGTCCTCCTACAATGAGCAGTTCTTC
TRBV5-1,TRBJ2-6,TRBD2,.,CASSFRGGSGANVLTF,TGCGCCAGCAGCTTCCGGGGGGGCTCTGGGGCCAACGTCCTGACTTTC
TRBV4-3,TRBJ2-3,.,.,CASSQVLAGPDTQYF,TGCGCCAGCAGCCAAGTATTGGCAGGGCCAGATACGCAGTATTTT
TRBV5-6,TRBJ2-3,.,.,CASSPEGGGPTDTQYF,TGTGCCAGCAGCCCTGAGGGGGGGGGCCCCACAGATACGCAGTATTTT
TRBV30,TRBJ2-3,.,.,CAWRGALSLTDTQYF,TGTGCCTGGAGGGGAGCGTTGAGCCTCACAGATACGCAGTATTTT
TRBV29-1,TRBJ2-7,.,once,CSVSRGHYEQYF,TGCAGCGTTTCCCGGGGACACTACGAGCAGTACTTC
TRBV6-5,TRBJ1-4,.,.,CASSYSRPGDNEKLFF,TGTGCCAGCAGTTACTCTCGGCCAGGGGATAATGAAAAACTGTTTTTT
TRBV27,TRBJ2-5,.,.,CASTPAGDQETQYF,TGTGCCAGCACCCCAGCAGGTGACCAAGAGACCCAGTACTTC
TRBV29-1,TRBJ2-1,.,.,CSVEAYSYNEQFF,TGCAGCGTTGAGGCATACTCCTACAATGAGCAGTTCTTC
TRBV6-5,TRBJ2-3,TRBD1,.,CAIDRVGTTDTQYF,TGTGCCATCGACAGGGTGGGAACCACAGATACGCAGTATTTT
TRBV3-1/TRBV3-2,TRBJ1-3,TRBD1,.,CASSQDPGTGDTIYF,TGTGCCAGCAGCCAAGACCCCGGGACAGGGGACACCATATATTTT
TRBV3-1/TRBV3-2,TRBJ2-2,.,.,CASSRATGELFF,TGTGCCAGCAGCCGGGCAACCGGGGAGCTGTTTTTT
TRBV28,TRBJ2-1,TRBD2,.,CASSSYTLGLAGPSYNEQFF,TGTGCCAGCAGTTCCTACACCCTCGGACTAGCGGGCCCCTCCTACAATGAGCAGTTCTTC
TRBV30,TRBJ2-1,TRBD2,.,CAWSGGGRDPSSYNEQFF,TGTGCCTGGAGTGGGGGCGGGAGAGATCCAAGCTCCTACAATGAGCAGTTCTTC
TRBV29-1,TRBJ1-1,.,.,CSVRGTTLYTEAFF,TGCAGCGTCCGCGGGACCACGCTGTACACTGAAGCTTTCTTT
TRBV24-1,TRBJ1-6,.,.,CATPLHCSYNSPLHF,TGTGCCACCCCTTTGCACTGCTCCTATAATTCACCCCTCCACTTT
TRBV14,TRBJ2-2,.,.,CASSQVKGELFF,TGTGCCAGCAGCCAAGTCAAAGGGGAGCTGTTTTTT
TRBV7-9,TRBJ1-1,.,many,CASSFSGVGTEAFF,TGTGCCAGCAGCTTTTCAGGGGTGGGCACTGAAGCTTTCTTT
TRBV7-6,TRBJ1-5,.,few,CASSITGNQPQHF,TGTGCCAGCAGCATCACAGGGAATCAGCCCCAGCATTTT
TRBV3-1/TRBV3-2,TRBJ2-3,.,.,CASSQDTSTDTQYF,TGTGCCAGCAGCCAAGATACTAGCACAGATACGCAGTATTTT
TRBV6-5,TRBJ2-7,.,many,CASSSRVTYEQYF,TGTGCCAGCAGTTCACGGGTCACCTACGAGCAGTACTTC
TRBV10-1,TRBJ2-3,TRBD2,.,CASSDERGHTDTQYF,TGCGCCAGCAGTGACGAGCGGGGCCACACAGATACGCAGTATTTT